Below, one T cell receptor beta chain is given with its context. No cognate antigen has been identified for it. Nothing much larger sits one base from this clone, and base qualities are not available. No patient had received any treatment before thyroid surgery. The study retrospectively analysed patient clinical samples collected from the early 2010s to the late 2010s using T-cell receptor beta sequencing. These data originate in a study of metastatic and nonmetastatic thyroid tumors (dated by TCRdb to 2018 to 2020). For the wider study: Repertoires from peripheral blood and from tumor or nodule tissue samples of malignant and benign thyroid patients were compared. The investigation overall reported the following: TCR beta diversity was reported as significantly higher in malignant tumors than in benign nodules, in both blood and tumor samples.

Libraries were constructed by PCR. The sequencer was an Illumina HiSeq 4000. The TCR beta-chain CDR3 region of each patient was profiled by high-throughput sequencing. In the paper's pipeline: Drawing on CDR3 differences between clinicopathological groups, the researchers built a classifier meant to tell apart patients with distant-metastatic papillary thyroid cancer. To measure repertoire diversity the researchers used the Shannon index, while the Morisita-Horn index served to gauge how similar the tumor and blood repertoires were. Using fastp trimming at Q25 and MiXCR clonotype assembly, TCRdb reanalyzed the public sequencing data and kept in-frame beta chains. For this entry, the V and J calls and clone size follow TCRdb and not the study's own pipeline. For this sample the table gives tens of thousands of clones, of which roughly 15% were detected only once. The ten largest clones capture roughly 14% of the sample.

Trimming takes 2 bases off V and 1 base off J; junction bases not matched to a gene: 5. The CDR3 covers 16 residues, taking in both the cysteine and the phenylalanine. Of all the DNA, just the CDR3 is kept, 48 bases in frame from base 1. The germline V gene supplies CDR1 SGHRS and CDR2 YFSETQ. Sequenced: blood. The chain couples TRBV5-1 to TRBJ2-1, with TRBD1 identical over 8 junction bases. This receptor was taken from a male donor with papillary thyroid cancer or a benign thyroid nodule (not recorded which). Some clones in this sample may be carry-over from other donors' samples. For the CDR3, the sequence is CASSFGQGRSYNEQFF. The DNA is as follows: TGCGCCAGCAGCTTCGGACAGGGTCGTTCCTACAATGAGCAGTTCTTC. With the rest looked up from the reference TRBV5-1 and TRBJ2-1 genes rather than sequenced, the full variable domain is KAGVTQTPRYLIKTRGQQVTLSCSPISGHRSVSWYQQTPGQGLQFLFEYFSETQRNKGNFPGRFSGRQFSNSRSEMNVSTLELGDSALYLCASSFGQGRSYNEQFFGPGTRLTVL.